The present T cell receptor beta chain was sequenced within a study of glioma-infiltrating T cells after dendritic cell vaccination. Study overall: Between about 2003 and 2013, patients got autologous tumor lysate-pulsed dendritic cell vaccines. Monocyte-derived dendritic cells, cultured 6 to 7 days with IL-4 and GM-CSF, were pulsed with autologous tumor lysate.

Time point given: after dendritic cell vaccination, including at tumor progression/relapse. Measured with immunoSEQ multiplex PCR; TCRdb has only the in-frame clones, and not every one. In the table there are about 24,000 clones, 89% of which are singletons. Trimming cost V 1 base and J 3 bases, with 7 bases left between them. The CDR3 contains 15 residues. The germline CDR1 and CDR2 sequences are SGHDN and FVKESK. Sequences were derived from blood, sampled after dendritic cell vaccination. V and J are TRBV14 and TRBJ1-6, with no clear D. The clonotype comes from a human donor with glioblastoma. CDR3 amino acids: CASSQVTVYNSPLHF. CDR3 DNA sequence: TGTGCCAGCAGCCAAGTAACAGTCTATAATTCACCCCTCCACTTT.